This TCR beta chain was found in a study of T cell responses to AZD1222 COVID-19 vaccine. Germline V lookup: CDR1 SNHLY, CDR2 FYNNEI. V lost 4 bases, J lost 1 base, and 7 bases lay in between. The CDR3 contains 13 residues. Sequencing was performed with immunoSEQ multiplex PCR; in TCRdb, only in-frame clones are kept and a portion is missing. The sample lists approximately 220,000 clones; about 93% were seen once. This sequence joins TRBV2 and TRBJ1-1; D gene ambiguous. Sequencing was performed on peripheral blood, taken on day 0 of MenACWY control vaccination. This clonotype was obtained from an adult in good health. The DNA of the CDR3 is TGTGCCAGCAGTGGGCAGCGGAACACTGAAGCTTTCTTT. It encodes CASSGQRNTEAFF.